These 18 T cell receptor beta chains were all obtained from the same sample, sequenced in a study of blood T cell repertoires in COVID-19. TCRdb's copy holds only in-frame clones and misses some; the assay was immunoSEQ multiplex PCR. The table has 55,000 to 65,000 clones, roughly 80% seen once. The sample comprised peripheral blood. The source of these receptors is a human donor in a cohort sampled during active COVID-19.

The CDR3 DNA sequence: TGTGCCAGCAGCTTAGAGGCTCTAGCGGGAGCTTCGCAGTATTTT. Amino acids: CASSLEALAGASQYF. The V gene is TRBV7-9, the J gene TRBJ2-3, with TRBD2 matching 10 bases. The CDR3 sequence is 15 residues long. J gave up 10 bases and V 1 base, and 8 bases lay outside the gene matches. Germline values: CDR1 SEHNR, CDR2 FQNEAQ (reference sequence).

The chain uses TRBV4-1 and TRBJ2-7; 8 bases are shared with TRBD1. Germline V gives CDR1 MGHRA, CDR2 YSYEKL. J lost 7 bases, V lost 1 base, and 9 bases had no gene match. The CDR3 spans 15 residues. CDR3 amino acids: CASSQGGQGMREQYF. CDR3 nucleotide sequence: TGCGCCAGCAGCCAAGGCGGACAGGGTATGAGGGAGCAGTACTTC.

J is TRBJ1-1 and V is TRBV30, with 7 bases identical to TRBD1. Per the germline V gene, CDR1 is GTSNPN and CDR2 is SVGIG (reference sequence). With 5 bases clipped from V and 5 bases from J, the junction kept 8 bases outside the gene matches. The CDR3 length is 13 residues. The CDR3 reads CAWDRAPGTEAFF. The CDR3 bases are TGTGCCTGGGACAGGGCCCCGGGTACTGAAGCTTTCTTT.

The chain employs TRBV24-1 and TRBJ2-5; 7 bases map to TRBD2. J was trimmed by 7 bases and V by 7 bases; bases with no gene match: 14. This CDR3 region has 15 residues. From germline, CDR1 is KGHDR and CDR2 SFDVKD. The CDR3 reads CATSPGEGRTGTQYF. In DNA, the CDR3 is TGTGCCACCAGCCCTGGGGAGGGACGGACTGGGACCCAGTACTTC.

The chain recombines TRBV4-1 with TRBJ2-7, with 10 nucleotides matching TRBD2. V shed 4 bases and J 2 bases; nucleotides not matched to a gene: 8. The germline gives CDR1 MGHRA, CDR2 YSYEKL. The length of the CDR3 is 16 residues. The CDR3 DNA reads as TGCGCCAGCAGCCCGTCCGTGAGCGGGAGGGCCTACGAGCAGTACTTC. Its protein is CASSPSVSGRAYEQYF.

V gene TRBV5-4 combines with J gene TRBJ2-7; 15 nucleotides line up with TRBD2. CDR1 SGHNT and CDR2 YYREEE come from the germline V gene (reference sequence). With 0 bases clipped from V and 6 bases from J, the junction kept 7 bases outside the gene matches. The CDR3 is 17 amino acids. The CDR3 DNA sequence: TGTGCCAGCAGCTTGGGGGGACTAGCGGGAGGTCGTCGCGAGCAGTACTTC. Residues: CASSLGGLAGGRREQYF.

This rearrangement joins TRBV14 to TRBJ2-4; a weak D match, TRBD1 (5 bases). The CDR3 loop spans 16 amino acids. Trimming left V 4 bases short and J 4 bases short, with 17 bases between. The V gene's germline CDR1 is SGHDN and CDR2 FVKESK. In DNA, the CDR3 is TGTGCCAGCAGCCCCCTTGACAGCCACTTAAAAAACATTCAGTACTTC. Encoded protein: CASSPLDSHLKNIQYF.

The CDR3 protein is CASSGQGSSYNEQFF. The CDR3 DNA follows: TGTGCCAGCAGCGGGCAGGGTAGCTCCTACAATGAGCAGTTCTTC. V is TRBV21-1 and J is TRBJ2-1; the table gives TRBD1 as D, unverified against the DNA. TRBV21-1 is a pseudogene segment. The CDR3 runs 15 residues.

This clone came up a few times. This chain uses TRBV7-9 with TRBJ1-5; D is undetermined. The CDR3 covers 13 residues. Trimming pared 3 bases from V and 4 bases from J, leaving 7 bases between. The germline V gene has CDR1 SEHNR and CDR2 FQNEAQ (reference sequence). The CDR3 loop reads CASSLYGNQPQHF. The CDR3 nucleotides read TGTGCCAGCAGCTTGTACGGGAATCAGCCCCAGCATTTT. Together with reference TRBV7-9 and TRBJ1-5, the CDR3 gives the full variable domain: DTGVSQNPRHKITKRGQNVTFRCDPISEHNRLYWYRQTLGQGPEFLTYFQNEAQLEKSRLLSDRFSAERPKGSFSTLEIQRTEQGDSAMYLCASSLYGNQPQHFGDGTRLSIL.

In its sample, this clone was seen once. This chain links TRBV2 with TRBJ2-3; 11 bases are shared with TRBD2. Germline V gives CDR1 SNHLY, CDR2 FYNNEI. V lost 6 bases, J lost 1 base, and 6 bases stayed unmatched. This CDR3 spans 16 amino acids. In nucleotides, the CDR3 is TGTGCCAGCAGCCGACTAGCGGGATGGGGCACAGATACGCAGTATTTT. This encodes CASSRLAGWGTDTQYF.

This clone was recorded only once. The chain couples TRBV27 to TRBJ1-1, with D maybe TRBD1 (5 bases). The CDR3 has 10 residues. Trimming shortened V by 10 bases and J by 9 bases, and 12 bases separated the two germline ends. Germline V CDR1 and CDR2: MNHEY, SMNVEV (reference sequence). The DNA for the CDR3 is TGTGCCAAGTCCCCAGGGAAAGCTTTCTTT. Protein: CAKSPGKAFF.

This clone was seen once. The chain is built from TRBV10-3 and TRBJ2-2; TRBD2 is a possible D gene (6 bases). Germline-derived CDR1 and CDR2 are ENHRY and SYGVKD. The CDR3 sequence is 15 residues long. The germline V and J ends were trimmed by 4 bases and 4 bases, with 13 bases remaining between them. CDR3 DNA sequence: TGTGCCATCAGTGCGATGGAGGGAGCCACCGGGGAGCTGTTTTTT. Residues: CAISAMEGATGELFF.

V usage is TRBV11-3 and J usage is TRBJ2-2; tentative D call: TRBD2 (7 bases). V dropped 2 bases and J dropped 2 bases, with 12 bases sitting between them. The length of the CDR3 is 16 residues. The germline V gene encodes CDR1 SGHNT and CDR2 YENEEA. The CDR3 coding sequence is TGTGCCAGCAGCTTAATGGGGGGGCGAAACACCGGGGAGCTGTTTTTT. It codes for CASSLMGGRNTGELFF.

This chain links TRBV27 with TRBJ1-5; 9 bases match TRBD1. Trimming removed 5 bases from V and 5 bases from J; junction bases left unmatched: 7. CDR3 size: 15 residues. Germline CDR1 MNHEY, CDR2 SMNVEV (reference sequence). Here the CDR3 DNA reads TGTGCCAGCAGTACCAGACAGGGGGGGGATCAGCCCCAGCATTTT. It is translated as CASSTRQGGDQPQHF.

This chain uses TRBV18 with TRBJ2-7, with D possibly being TRBD2 (7 bases). From germline, CDR1 is KGHSH and CDR2 LQKENI. The CDR3 runs 15 residues. V was clipped by 0 bases and J by 4 bases, with 13 bases between them. The CDR3 region is CASSPPGGPGYEQYF. In DNA, the CDR3 is TGTGCCAGCTCACCACCCGGGGGGCCTGGATACGAGCAGTACTTC.

This clone has a handful of counts. Other DNA sequences in the sample encode the same CDR3. The chain has TRBV5-1 and TRBJ1-5; TRBD1 aligns across 8 bases. There are 14 residues in the CDR3. With 0 bases clipped from V and 5 bases from J, the junction kept 1 base outside the gene matches. Germline CDR1 is SGHRS and CDR2 is YFSETQ. CDR3 in amino acids: CASSLAGGDQPQHF. The CDR3 nucleotides are TGCGCCAGCAGCTTGGCAGGGGGCGATCAGCCCCAGCATTTT. The whole variable domain, filled in from reference TRBV5-1 and TRBJ1-5, reads KAGVTQTPRYLIKTRGQQVTLSCSPISGHRSVSWYQQTPGQGLQFLFEYFSETQRNKGNFPGRFSGRQFSNSRSEMNVSTLELGDSALYLCASSLAGGDQPQHFGDGTRLSIL.

This chain links TRBV7-9 with TRBJ1-2; tentative D call: TRBD1 (5 bases). Per germline, CDR1 SEHNR and CDR2 FQNEAQ (reference sequence). The CDR3 is 13 residues long. V was cut by 8 bases and J by 8 bases, with 18 bases left in between. The CDR3 is CASGKLGGRGYTF. CDR3 sequence (DNA): TGTGCCAGCGGTAAATTGGGGGGTCGCGGCTACACCTTC. Full variable domain (remainder filled in from reference TRBV7-9 and TRBJ1-2): DTGVSQNPRHKITKRGQNVTFRCDPISEHNRLYWYRQTLGQGPEFLTYFQNEAQLEKSRLLSDRFSAERPKGSFSTLEIQRTEQGDSAMYLCASGKLGGRGYTFGSGTRLTVV.

V usage is TRBV7-2 and J usage is TRBJ2-7; a possible D gene is TRBD1 (5 bases). CDR3 length: 15 amino acids. CDR1 is SGHTA, CDR2 FQGNSA, per germline. V was cut by 1 base and J by 5 bases, with 15 bases left in between. CDR3 DNA sequence: TGTGCCAGCAGCTTAGAGTGGGGCGGCGTCAACGAGCAGTACTTC. Residues: CASSLEWGGVNEQYF.